The present T cell receptor (beta chain) was sequenced within a study of human T cells and chemical hapten exposure. At the level of the study: 2% DPC applied to a roughly 2 cm by roughly 2 cm arm area sensitized donors. Whole-study findings and limits: TCRs above 1 in 1000 frequency did not change with DPC sensitization. The study found expanded TCRs formed significantly more large CDR3 similarity clusters than controls.

With regard to this clonotype: Its antigen is undetermined.

As for time point: patch test 1, 2 weeks after DPC sensitization. Treatment noted: therapeutic diphenylcyclopropenone sensitization with weekly scalp DPC. Investigators collected blood before applying each patch test. One entry per CDR3 protein results from TCRdb running MiXCR on the RACE reads. Here the sample spans nearly 350,000 distinct CDR3 sequences, around 7% being singletons. Trimming cost V 6 bases and J 4 bases; bases outside gene matches: 4. The CDR3 runs 15 residues. The germline V gene has CDR1 SNHLY and CDR2 FYNNEI. V is TRBV2 and J is TRBJ1-5; 12 bases map to TRBD1. The sequence came from a woman aged 18-29 years with alopecia areata. Some clones in this sample may be carry-over from other donors' samples. This specimen consisted of whole blood, obtained in connection with sensitization to the hapten diphenylcyclopropenone (DPC). CDR3 residues: CASSGTGGLNQPQHF. In DNA, the CDR3 is TGTGCCAGCAGCGGGACAGGGGGCCTTAATCAGCCCCAGCATTTT.